A single sample gave rise to the 28 T cell receptor beta chains below, sequenced in a study of T cells in Graves' hyperthyroidism and ophthalmopathy. It was RNA transcripts that yielded the amplified TCR beta CDR3 regions. Primed by the HTBI set, a first-round RT-PCR was run on the TCR CDR3. Each CDR3 protein gets one entry after TCRdb re-called the multiplex PCR reads with MiXCR. The sample holds hundreds of thousands of distinct CDR3 sequences, about 20% seen once. The sequenced sample was blood. These TCRs come from a man aged 35 to 55 with Graves' ophthalmopathy.

This clonotype was counted many times. V and J are TRBV11-2 and TRBJ2-1; 8 positions match TRBD2. The CDR3 runs to 15 residues. Germline-derived CDR1 and CDR2 are SGHAT and FQNNGV. The V and J ends lost 2 bases and 3 bases, in that order; junction bases with no gene match: 3. The CDR3 nucleotides read TGTGCCAGCAGCTTACGGAGCGGGAGCTACAATGAGCAGTTCTTC. This encodes CASSLRSGSYNEQFF.

The rearrangement links TRBV18 to TRBJ2-1; no firm D call. V lost 1 base to trimming and J lost 5 bases, with 12 bases between them. Germline loops: CDR1 KGHSH, CDR2 LQKENI. This CDR3 contains 15 residues. The CDR3 DNA reads as TGTGCCAGCTCACCACAGAGCCCCAGTAACAATGAGCAGTTCTTC. Protein: CASSPQSPSNNEQFF.

Concerning this clonotype itself: This could be a read error, since a much larger clone is one nucleotide away. The chain has TRBV2 and TRBJ2-1; TRBD1 might be the D (6 bases). The germline CDR1 and CDR2 sequences are SNHLY and FYNNEI. V dropped 4 bases and J dropped 4 bases, with 14 bases sitting between them. CDR3 length equals 15 residues. CDR3 protein: CASSAPRGFYNEQFF. The CDR3 DNA sequence: TGTGCCAGCAGTGCCCCCAGGGGTTTTTACAATGAGCAGTTCTTC.

As concerns this clonotype: This may come from a read error, since a much larger clone is one base off. The chain is built from TRBV27 and TRBJ2-3, with 8 bases that match TRBD1. The length of the CDR3 is 16 residues. V was clipped by 5 bases and J by 6 bases; unmatched bases: 13. The germline V gene encodes CDR1 MNHEY and CDR2 SMNVEV (reference sequence). The CDR3: CASSLLGQGWTDTQYF. In DNA form, the CDR3 reads TGTGCCAGCAGTCTTCTCGGACAGGGATGGACGGATACGCAGTATTTT.

This clonotype was found many times. This sequence joins TRBV11-3 and TRBJ1-1; unclear D gene. Deletions cut 3 bases from V and 1 base from J, with 6 bases between. This CDR3 is built from 13 residues. Germline V gene sequence: CDR1 SGHNT, CDR2 YENEEA. The CDR3 DNA reads as TGTGCCAGCAGCTTTACAGCGAACACTGAAGCTTTCTTT. Its protein product is CASSFTANTEAFF.

V is TRBV20-1 and J is TRBJ2-7; perhaps TRBD2 as D (5 bases). The V and J ends lost 1 base and 2 bases respectively, with 9 bases between them. Germline CDR1 reads DFQATT; CDR2 reads SNEGSKA (reference sequence). CDR3 length: 13 amino acids. This CDR3 is CSARVPGAYEQYF. Written as DNA, the CDR3 is TGCAGTGCTAGAGTTCCCGGGGCCTACGAGCAGTACTTC.

The chain combines TRBV5-1 with TRBJ2-6, with D unclear. Germline V gives CDR1 SGHRS, CDR2 YFSETQ. V gave up 0 bases and J gave up 4 bases, with 11 bases separating them. The CDR3 has 16 residues. The CDR3 region has the DNA TGCGCCAGCAGCTTGGAACACCTCTTAGGGGCCAACGTCCTGACTTTC. Translation: CASSLEHLLGANVLTF.

V is TRBV4-1 and J is TRBJ2-7; 7 nucleotides agree with TRBD1. Germline V gene data show CDR1 as MGHRA and CDR2 as YSYEKL. CDR3 length equals 14 residues. The V segment lost 1 base and the J segment 6 bases; nucleotides outside the gene matches: 6. The CDR3 nucleotides read TGCGCCAGCAGCCAAGTTTCGACAGGGACCGAGCAGTACTTC. It translates to CASSQVSTGTEQYF.

The rearrangement links TRBV12-3 or TRBV12-4 to TRBJ2-6, with D perhaps TRBD1 (5 bases). The CDR3 spans 17 residues. V shed 6 bases and J shed 2 bases, with 17 bases lying between them. CDR3 loop: CASRLIGEWTGANVLTF. The CDR3 region has the DNA TGTGCCAGCAGGCTGATAGGGGAATGGACTGGGGCCAACGTCCTGACTTTC.

The table lists this clonotype with many counts. The chain combines TRBV30 with TRBJ1-2; D unclear. The V gene's germline CDR1 is GTSNPN and CDR2 SVGIG (reference sequence). This CDR3 has 17 amino acids. Trimming left V 2 bases short and J 4 bases short, with 23 bases between. The CDR3 sequence is CAWSLRNGDLRAYGYTF. The CDR3 nucleotides read TGTGCCTGGAGTTTGAGGAATGGGGATCTTCGGGCCTATGGCTACACCTTC.

This clonotype has just a few counts. The V and J genes are TRBV4-1 and TRBJ2-7; D is unresolved. The CDR3 has 14 residues. Trimming removed 4 bases from V and 0 bases from J, with 10 bases in between. Germline-derived CDR1 and CDR2 are MGHRA and YSYEKL. CDR3 loop: CASSPVGFSYEQYF. CDR3 in DNA: TGCGCCAGCAGCCCTGTGGGCTTCTCCTACGAGCAGTACTTC.

This clonotype has a handful of counts. The rearrangement joins TRBV4-3 to TRBJ1-5; D remains unclear. The CDR3 loop spans 14 amino acids. The V gene lost 4 bases and the J gene lost 5 bases, with 12 bases spanning the gap. Per germline, CDR1 LGHNA and CDR2 YSLEER. CDR3 loop: CASSRRTWYQPQHF. In DNA, the CDR3 is TGCGCCAGCAGCCGCCGGACCTGGTATCAGCCCCAGCATTTT.

This clonotype was observed many times. The V gene is TRBV20-1, the J gene TRBJ1-4; D is ambiguous. Per germline, CDR1 DFQATT and CDR2 SNEGSKA (reference sequence). CDR3 length: 15 amino acids. Trimming left V 0 bases short and J 0 bases short, with 8 bases between. The CDR3 DNA reads as TGCAGTGCTAGAGATCCGAGTACAACTAATGAAAAACTGTTTTTT. Its translation: CSARDPSTTNEKLFF.

In this sample, this clonotype turned up many times. The chain uses TRBV2 and TRBJ2-1; TRBD2 agrees at 8 bases. The CDR3 extends over 13 amino acids. Germline CDR1 and CDR2: SNHLY and FYNNEI. The V and J ends lost 2 bases and 10 bases, in that order; junction bases with no gene match: 4. CDR3 sequence: CASSEPPGGEQFF. The CDR3 region has the DNA TGTGCCAGCAGTGAACCGCCGGGGGGGGAGCAGTTCTTC.

Ten or more counts support this clonotype. This chain joins TRBV28 and TRBJ2-7, with 9 bases lining up with TRBD1. Losses at the gene ends were 8 bases for V and 1 base for J; bases not matched to a gene: 6. Looked up from germline, CDR1 is MDHEN and CDR2 is SYDVKM. This CDR3 is 14 amino acids long. CDR3 coding DNA: TGTGCCAGCTACCCCGGGACAGGGTCCTACGAGCAGTACTTC. It is translated as CASYPGTGSYEQYF.

This clonotype showed up just a few times. V gene TRBV24-1 combines with J gene TRBJ1-2; D gene ambiguous. Germline CDR1 reads KGHDR; CDR2 reads SFDVKD. The CDR3 runs 12 residues. Trimming stripped 1 base from V and 5 bases from J, with 4 bases between. The CDR3, as DNA: TGTGCCACCAGTGATTTCGGGTATGGCTACACCTTC. Its translation is CATSDFGYGYTF.

The table lists this clonotype with a few counts. The V call is TRBV7-2, the J call TRBJ2-5, with 7 nucleotides matching TRBD1. V trimming: 6 bases; J trimming: 1 base; junction bases outside the gene matches: 8. This CDR3 contains 15 residues. Germline V CDR1 and CDR2: SGHTA, FQGNSA. The CDR3 DNA reads as TGTGCCAGCAGGTTAACCTCAGGGGGCCAAGAGACCCAGTACTTC. This gives the protein CASRLTSGGQETQYF. Using reference TRBV7-2 and TRBJ2-5 for the parts outside the CDR3, the full variable domain is GAGVSQSPSNKVTEKGKDVELRCDPISGHTALYWYRQSLGQGLEFLIYFQGNSAPDKSGLPSDRFSAERTGGSVSTLTIQRTQQEDSAVYLCASRLTSGGQETQYFGPGTRLLVL.

This clonotype was found many times. This sequence joins TRBV15 and TRBJ1-5; D is perhaps TRBD1 (5 bases). V was cut by 0 bases and J by 3 bases, with 12 bases left in between. The CDR3 runs 16 residues. The germline gives CDR1 LNHNV, CDR2 YYDKDF (reference sequence). This CDR3 is CATSRDPGRDNQPQHF. For the CDR3, the DNA is TGTGCCACCAGCAGAGATCCGGGCAGGGACAATCAGCCCCAGCATTTT.

In its sample, this clonotype was seen a few times. J is TRBJ1-5 and V is TRBV5-6; tentative D call: TRBD1 (6 bases). Per the germline V gene, CDR1 is SGHDT and CDR2 is YYEEEE. V shed 1 base and J shed 4 bases, with 15 bases lying between them. CDR3 length: 16 residues. CDR3 sequence: CASSLYRGGGNQPQHF. DNA of the CDR3: TGTGCCAGCAGCTTGTACCGAGGGGGTGGAAATCAGCCCCAGCATTTT.

This clonotype was detected a few times. The J gene is TRBJ2-3, the V gene TRBV7-9, with TRBD2 matching 11 bases. Trimming removed 4 bases from V and 1 base from J; junction bases left unmatched: 13. The CDR3 has 19 residues. Germline CDR1 SEHNR, CDR2 FQNEAQ (reference sequence). CDR3 DNA sequence: TGTGCCAGCAGCTCACCCTACCCGACTAGCGGGGTTGGCACAGATACGCAGTATTTT. It is translated as CASSSPYPTSGVGTDTQYF.

This clonotype was detected a few times. This chain connects TRBV14 to TRBJ2-3; D tentatively fits TRBD1 or TRBD2 (7 bases each). CDR1 and CDR2 (germline): SGHDN, FVKESK. V lost 6 bases and J 4 bases, leaving 17 bases between the germline ends. The CDR3 has 15 residues. The CDR3 DNA reads TGTGCCAGCAGTCTTCGCAGGGGGGGCCCAGATACGCAGTATTTT. It translates to CASSLRRGGPDTQYF.

This clonotype was detected ten times or more. This rearrangement joins TRBV3-1 to TRBJ2-7, with D perhaps TRBD1 (6 bases). Germline CDR1 and CDR2: LGHDT and YNNKEL (reference sequence). Trimming removed 6 bases from V and 2 bases from J, with 14 bases in between. The CDR3 totals 14 residues. The CDR3 sequence: CASSPNRAPYEQYF. The CDR3 nucleotides are TGTGCCAGCAGTCCGAACAGGGCCCCCTACGAGCAGTACTTC.

This chain's CDR3 is CASTEGRRGGDIQYF. Here the CDR3 DNA reads TGTGCCAGCACCGAGGGGCGGAGAGGGGGGGACATTCAGTACTTC. V and J are TRBV25-1 and TRBJ2-4; D is perhaps TRBD2 (7 bases). V shed 7 bases and J shed 8 bases, with 21 bases lying between them. The germline gives CDR1 MGHDK, CDR2 SYGVNS. This CDR3 region has 15 residues.

The CDR3 loop reads CASSVGADSYEQYF. For the CDR3, the DNA is TGTGCCAGCAGCGTAGGCGCGGACTCCTACGAGCAGTACTTC. The chain combines TRBV9 with TRBJ2-7; no clear D. There are 14 residues in the CDR3. The V end was cut by 0 bases, the J end by 0 bases, with 7 bases between. The germline CDR1 and CDR2 sequences are SGDLS and YYNGEE.

This clonotype has only a few counts. CDR3 protein: CASSLVRASYEQYF. CDR3 DNA: TGCGCCAGCAGCTTAGTAAGGGCCTCCTACGAGCAGTACTTC. The genes are TRBV5-1 and TRBJ2-7; D not resolved. Germline CDR1 and CDR2: SGHRS and YFSETQ. This CDR3 contains 14 residues. Trimming removed 2 bases from V and 0 bases from J, with 9 bases in between.

The chain is built from TRBV3-1 and TRBJ2-5; TRBD1 matches at 7 bases. V shed 0 bases and J 4 bases; nucleotides not matched to a gene: 5. CDR1 is LGHDT and CDR2 is YNNKEL in the germline V gene (reference sequence). There are 15 residues in the CDR3. The CDR3 loop reads CASSQEGTAGETQYF. In nucleotides, the CDR3 is TGTGCCAGCAGCCAAGAGGGGACAGCTGGAGAGACCCAGTACTTC.

In its sample, this clonotype was seen many times. The V gene is TRBV20-1, the J gene TRBJ2-7; maybe TRBD1 (5 bases). Per germline, CDR1 DFQATT and CDR2 SNEGSKA (reference sequence). V lost 1 base, J lost 3 bases, and 7 bases lay in between. The CDR3 consists of 12 residues. The CDR3 DNA sequence: TGCAGTGCTAGAGGACAGAGCTACGAGCAGTACTTC. Amino acids: CSARGQSYEQYF.

The sample holds many counts of this clonotype. The chain is built from TRBV28 and TRBJ2-5; D might be TRBD1 (6 bases). Germline V gene data show CDR1 as MDHEN and CDR2 as SYDVKM. V dropped 4 bases and J dropped 4 bases, with 13 bases sitting between them. The CDR3 extends over 14 amino acids. The CDR3 loop reads CASSWQGQGETQYF. DNA for the CDR3: TGTGCCAGCAGTTGGCAGGGACAAGGAGAGACCCAGTACTTC.